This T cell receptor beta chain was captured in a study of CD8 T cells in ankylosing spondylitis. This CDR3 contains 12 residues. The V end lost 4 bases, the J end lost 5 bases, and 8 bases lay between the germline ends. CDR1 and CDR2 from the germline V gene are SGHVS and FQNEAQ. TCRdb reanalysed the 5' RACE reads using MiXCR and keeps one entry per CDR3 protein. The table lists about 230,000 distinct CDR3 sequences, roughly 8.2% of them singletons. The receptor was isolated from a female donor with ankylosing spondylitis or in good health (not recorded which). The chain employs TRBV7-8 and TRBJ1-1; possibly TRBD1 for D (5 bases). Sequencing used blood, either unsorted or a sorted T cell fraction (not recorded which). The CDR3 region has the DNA TGTGCCAGCAGCTCGGGGCAAACTGAAGCTTTCTTT. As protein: CASSSGQTEAFF.